The source of this T cell receptor beta chain is a study of brain T cells in children with intractable seizures (dated by TCRdb to the early 2020s). Notes on the research overall: A NanoString immunology panel was first used to screen resected brain tissue from about 53 pediatric epilepsy surgery cases for immune gene transcripts. Of the roughly twelve selected surgery cases, pre-surgery blood was also sequenced for eight, so four had brain tissue only. Broader findings and caveats from the paper: The patients' HCMV serostatus was not known, and viral specificity was inferred solely from CDR3 sequence similarity. Because sequencing depth was different between pre-surgery and post-surgery blood, clones absent from the pre-surgery sample may reflect undersampling.

The sample's time point label, in plain terms: blood from clinic visit 5 months post-surgery; TSC patient then seizure free. The surgery cases that showed the highest brain T cell transcript signatures were chosen for TCR beta chain sequencing of brain tissue, and of blood when it was available. Before surgery, patients had received at least one anti-epileptic drug. The TCR-sequenced patients were children whose drug-resistant epilepsy was caused by tuberous sclerosis complex, focal cortical dysplasia, Rasmussen encephalitis or hemimegalencephaly. Bulk genomic DNA was extracted from unsorted brain tissue and whole blood with the Monarch genomic DNA purification kit. The CDR3 contains 14 residues, cysteine and phenylalanine counted. The only DNA kept is the CDR3, 42 bases in frame from the first base. The germline V gene (reference sequence) sets CDR1 to GTSNPN and CDR2 to SVGIG. V was cut back by 0 bases and J by 3 bases, leaving a gap of 11 bases between them.

TCR beta chain sequences were generated from genomic DNA using the immunoSEQ assay. The study's processing was this. CDR3 sequences that did not begin with the conserved framework cysteine at position 104 were removed manually. Clonality was calculated as one minus the normalized Shannon's Diversity Index, with values ranging from 0 (maximal diversity) to 1 (oligoclonal). To check whether a given CDR3 had different frequencies in two samples, for example brain versus blood, chi-squared comparison-of-proportions tests were used. Public clonotypes were identified by searching immuneACCESS, and similarity to known antiviral clonotypes was assessed with the VDJdb browser. TCRdb obtained this table from immuneACCESS and retained in-frame rearrangements with V and J assigned. These tables miss some clones; where compared with another copy, unresolved V genes account for less than half of the shortfall, and the remainder is unexplained. V, J and clone size were drawn from that table, and D and trimming were deduced from the DNA. The sample table holds about 340,000 clones, of which nearly 95% were seen once. Roughly 5.7% of the sample is taken by the ten largest.

Concerning this clone itself: Its antigen remains undetermined. No clone much larger than this one lies a single base away; base qualities are absent.

The TCR comes from a boy under two years old with tuberous sclerosis and intractable seizures. The material sequenced was peripheral blood, taken less than 6 months after surgery. Recombination linked TRBV30 to TRBJ2-5; the D element might be TRBD1 or TRBD2, as each aligns at 5 bases. The CDR3 protein sequence reads: CAWSVGTVKETQYF. In nucleotides, the sequence is TGTGCCTGGAGTGTAGGGACGGTCAAAGAGACCCAGTACTTC.